This TCR beta chain was profiled in a study of CD8 T cells in Susac syndrome. The CDR3 has 16 residues. From germline, CDR1 is SGHRS and CDR2 YFSETQ. V gave up 0 bases and J gave up 5 bases; unmatched junction bases: 5. It was with random hexamers that roughly 0.45 to 1 ug RNA was reverse transcribed. TCRdb itself ran the immunoSEQ multiplex PCR reads through MiXCR, one entry per CDR3 protein. The table has about 160,000 distinct CDR3 sequences, 93% seen once. The sequencing sample was made of CD4+ T cells from PBMCs. This sequence originates from a human donor in good health. The genes are TRBV5-1 and TRBJ1-1; 12 bases line up with TRBD1. The CDR3 loop reads CASSLAGTGGLTEAFF. The CDR3 bases are TGCGCCAGCAGCTTGGCCGGGACAGGGGGCCTAACTGAAGCTTTCTTT.